This T cell receptor beta chain was recovered during a study of human T cells and chemical hapten exposure. TCRdb re-called the RACE reads through MiXCR, storing one row per CDR3 protein. This table holds about 69,000 distinct CDR3 sequences, 9% to 12% found once. V gave up 2 bases and J gave up 0 bases, with 4 bases separating them. Germline values: CDR1 SGHTA, CDR2 FQGTGA. There are 14 residues in the CDR3. Time point: patch test 2, 6 weeks after DPC sensitization. Stated treatment: therapeutic diphenylcyclopropenone sensitization with weekly scalp DPC. This clonotype was seen ten or more times. This rearrangement joins TRBV7-3 to TRBJ2-2; D is unclear. The receptor was isolated from a woman aged 50 to 60 with alopecia areata. Some clones in this sample may be carry-over from other donors' samples. This specimen was whole blood, taken in connection with sensitization to the hapten diphenylcyclopropenone (DPC). This CDR3 is CASSLGANTGELFF. In DNA form, the CDR3 reads TGTGCCAGCAGCTTAGGGGCGAACACCGGGGAGCTGTTTTTT.